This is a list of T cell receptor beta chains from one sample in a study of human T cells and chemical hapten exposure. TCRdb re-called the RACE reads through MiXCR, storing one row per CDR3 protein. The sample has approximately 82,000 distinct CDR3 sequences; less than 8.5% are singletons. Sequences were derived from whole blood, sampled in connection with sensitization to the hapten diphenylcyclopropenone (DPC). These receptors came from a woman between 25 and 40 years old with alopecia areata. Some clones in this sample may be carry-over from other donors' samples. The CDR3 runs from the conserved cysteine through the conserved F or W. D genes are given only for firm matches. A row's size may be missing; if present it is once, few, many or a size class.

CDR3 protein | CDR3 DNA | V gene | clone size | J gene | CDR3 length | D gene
CASSLGTGAIEAFF | TGTGCCAGCTCGCTCGGGACAGGGGCCATCGAAGCTTTCTTT | TRBV18 | many | TRBJ1-1 | 14 | TRBD1
CSAPPPDYGYTF | TGCAGTGCTCCCCCCCCTGATTATGGCTACACCTTC | TRBV20-1 | few | TRBJ1-2 | 12 | .
CASSQDWTTANYGYTF | TGTGCCAGCAGCCAAGATTGGACAACCGCTAACTATGGCTACACCTTC | TRBV4-2 | many | TRBJ1-2 | 16 | .
CASSSLADTQYF | TGTGCCAGCAGTTCTCTAGCAGATACGCAGTATTTT | TRBV6-2/TRBV6-3 | . | TRBJ2-3 | 12 | .
CATSFQTGAVGNQPQHF | TGTGCCACCAGCTTCCAAACGGGGGCGGTAGGCAATCAGCCCCAGCATTTT | TRBV15 | . | TRBJ1-5 | 17 | .
CSARAGTSNTGELFF | TGCAGTGCTAGAGCAGGGACGTCGAACACCGGGGAGCTGTTTTTT | TRBV20-1 | many | TRBJ2-2 | 15 | .
CSAPTAGHGYTF | TGCAGTGCCCCAACCGCAGGCCATGGCTACACCTTC | TRBV20-1 | . | TRBJ1-2 | 12 | .
CSVEAGSGDTTYEQYF | TGCAGCGTTGAAGCCGGGTCTGGGGACACTACCTACGAGCAGTACTTC | TRBV29-1 | . | TRBJ2-7 | 16 | .
CSVGAGPLSEQFF | TGCAGCGTTGGTGCAGGCCCCCTAAGTGAGCAGTTCTTC | TRBV29-1 | many | TRBJ2-1 | 13 | .
CSTQGAPRTDEQFF | TGCAGCACTCAGGGGGCCCCCAGGACAGATGAGCAGTTCTTC | TRBV29-1 | . | TRBJ2-1 | 14 | TRBD1
CSARDYRAGNTQYF | TGCAGTGCTAGAGATTACCGGGCCGGGAATACGCAGTATTTT | TRBV20-1 | few | TRBJ2-3 | 14 | .
CATGDGDEQFF | TGTGCCACCGGAGACGGGGATGAGCAGTTCTTC | TRBV24-1 | many | TRBJ2-1 | 11 | .
CASSPTVGSHYEQYF | TGTGCCAGCAGCCCGACAGTTGGGTCGCACTACGAGCAGTACTTC | TRBV7-2 | few | TRBJ2-7 | 15 | .
CASSVGQSTETQYF | TGTGCCAGCAGCGTAGGCCAGTCGACAGAGACCCAGTACTTC | TRBV9 | . | TRBJ2-5 | 14 | .
CASSLMGAIGETQYF | TGCGCCAGCAGCTTGATGGGGGCTATTGGAGAGACCCAGTACTTC | TRBV5-1 | many | TRBJ2-5 | 15 | .
CSVEDLLGEQGNTIYF | TGCAGCGTTGAAGATCTTCTAGGGGAACAGGGAAACACCATATATTTT | TRBV29-1 | . | TRBJ1-3 | 16 | .
CASSQEGTGEYTEAFF | TGTGCCAGCAGCCAAGAGGGAACAGGGGAATACACTGAAGCTTTCTTT | TRBV4-2 | many | TRBJ1-1 | 16 | TRBD1
CASSQVLFSGANVLTF | TGTGCCAGCAGCCAAGTTCTATTCTCTGGGGCCAACGTCCTGACTTTC | TRBV3-1 | many | TRBJ2-6 | 16 | .
CSARHPGQGARETQYF | TGCAGTGCTAGACATCCGGGACAGGGGGCCAGGGAGACCCAGTACTTC | TRBV20-1 | many | TRBJ2-5 | 16 | TRBD1
CASSKTTGVNTEAFF | TGTGCCAGCTCTAAGACGACAGGCGTGAACACTGAAGCTTTCTTT | TRBV18 | many | TRBJ1-1 | 15 | .
CASSPDGYTEAFF | TGTGCCAGCAGCCCAGACGGGTACACTGAAGCTTTCTTT | TRBV7-3 | . | TRBJ1-1 | 13 | .
CASSPTSGGHTDTQYF | TGTGCCAGCTCACCAACTAGCGGGGGACACACAGATACGCAGTATTTT | TRBV18 | many | TRBJ2-3 | 16 | TRBD2
CASGLEETQYF | TGTGCTAGTGGTTTGGAAGAGACCCAGTACTTC | TRBV12-5 | . | TRBJ2-5 | 11 | .
CASSTLLGTVDYGYTF | TGCGCCAGCAGCACCTTACTCGGGACAGTCGACTATGGCTACACCTTC | TRBV5-1 | . | TRBJ1-2 | 16 | TRBD1
CATSGGGDWNTDEQFF | TGTGCCACCAGCGGCGGGGGGGACTGGAATACAGATGAGCAGTTCTTC | TRBV15 | few | TRBJ2-1 | 16 | TRBD2
CASSRLGASGELKETQYF | TGTGCCAGCAGCCGCCTGGGGGCTAGCGGGGAACTTAAAGAGACCCAGTACTTC | TRBV7-8 | few | TRBJ2-5 | 18 | TRBD2
CASSLDVAGGRDTQYF | TGTGCCAGCAGCTTAGATGTAGCGGGGGGTCGGGATACGCAGTATTTT | TRBV7-9 | few | TRBJ2-3 | 16 | TRBD2
CASSHGTDEAFF | TGTGCCAGCAGCCACGGGACGGATGAAGCTTTCTTT | TRBV7-6 | many | TRBJ1-1 | 12 | .
CASSDSPKADRYIF | TGCGCCAGCAGCGACTCACCCAAGGCCGATCGCTACATCTTC | TRBV5-1 | . | TRBJ1-2 | 14 | .
CSAKSGDEQYF | TGCAGTGCTAAATCAGGGGACGAGCAGTACTTC | TRBV20-1 | many | TRBJ2-7 | 11 | .
CAISHRGENTEAFF | TGTGCCATCAGCCACAGGGGTGAGAACACTGAAGCTTTCTTT | TRBV10-3 | few | TRBJ1-1 | 14 | TRBD1
CSARDGGAGTEAFF | TGCAGTGCTCGGGACGGGGGCGCGGGCACTGAAGCTTTCTTT | TRBV20-1 | few | TRBJ1-1 | 14 | .
CSVPRDERETQYF | TGCAGCGTCCCCAGGGATGAGAGGGAGACCCAGTACTTC | TRBV29-1 | few | TRBJ2-5 | 13 | .
CASSLTISPYHEQYF | TGTGCCAGCAGCCTCACCATTAGCCCATACCACGAGCAGTACTTC | TRBV7-6 | many | TRBJ2-7 | 15 | .
CASKIGLQETQYF | TGTGCCAGCAAGATTGGCCTCCAAGAGACCCAGTACTTC | TRBV12-3/TRBV12-4 | . | TRBJ2-5 | 13 | .
CSASEGNNNYGYTF | TGCAGTGCTAGTGAGGGTAACAACAACTATGGCTACACCTTC | TRBV20-1 | few | TRBJ1-2 | 14 | .
CASSRGYNTEAFF | TGTGCCAGCAGCAGGGGGTATAACACTGAAGCTTTCTTT | TRBV7-2 | many | TRBJ1-1 | 13 | .
CASSIQGTYEQYF | TGTGCCAGCAGCATCCAGGGTACCTACGAGCAGTACTTC | TRBV6-5 | many | TRBJ2-7 | 13 | .
CATSRDSGPRYHF | TGTGCCACCAGCAGAGATTCCGGGCCCCGATACCATTTT | TRBV15 | many | TRBJ2-3 | 13 | .
CASSSLAGASYNEQFF | TGTGCCAGCAGCTCGTTAGCGGGGGCCTCCTACAATGAGCAGTTCTTC | TRBV28 | many | TRBJ2-1 | 16 | TRBD2
CASSFMGREQFF | TGTGCCAGCAGTTTTATGGGTCGTGAGCAGTTCTTC | TRBV12-3/TRBV12-4 | many | TRBJ2-1 | 12 | .
CASATGSNTGELFF | TGTGCCAGCGCGACAGGTTCGAACACCGGGGAGCTGTTTTTT | TRBV18 | . | TRBJ2-2 | 14 | .
CASSYTTGLNIQYF | TGTGCCAGCAGTTACACGACAGGGCTCAACATTCAGTACTTC | TRBV6-6 | . | TRBJ2-4 | 14 | TRBD1
CASVGSYEQYF | TGTGCCAGCGTAGGTTCCTACGAGCAGTACTTC | TRBV6-1 | many | TRBJ2-7 | 11 | .
CAISGTVPDTQYF | TGTGCCATCAGCGGGACGGTCCCAGATACGCAGTATTTT | TRBV10-3 | few | TRBJ2-3 | 13 | .
CASSVSGLVGYEQFF | TGTGCCAGCAGCGTATCGGGCCTAGTGGGATATGAGCAGTTCTTC | TRBV9 | . | TRBJ2-1 | 15 | .